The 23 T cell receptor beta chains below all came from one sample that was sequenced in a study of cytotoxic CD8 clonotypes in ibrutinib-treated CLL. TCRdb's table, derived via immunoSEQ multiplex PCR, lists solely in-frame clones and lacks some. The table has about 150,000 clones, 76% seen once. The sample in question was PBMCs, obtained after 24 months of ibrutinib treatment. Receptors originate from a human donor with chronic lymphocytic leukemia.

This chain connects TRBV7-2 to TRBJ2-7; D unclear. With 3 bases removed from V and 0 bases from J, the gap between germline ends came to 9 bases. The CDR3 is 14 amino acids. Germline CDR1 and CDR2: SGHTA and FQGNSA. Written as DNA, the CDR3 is TGTGCCAGCAGCTTGTATCCCAACTCCTACGAGCAGTACTTC. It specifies CASSLYPNSYEQYF.

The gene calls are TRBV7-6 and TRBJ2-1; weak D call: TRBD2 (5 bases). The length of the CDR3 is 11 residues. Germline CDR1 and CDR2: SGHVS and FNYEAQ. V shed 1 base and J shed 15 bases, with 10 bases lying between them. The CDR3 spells CASSLGGERFF. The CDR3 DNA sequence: TGTGCCAGCAGCTTAGGGGGAGAACGGTTCTTC. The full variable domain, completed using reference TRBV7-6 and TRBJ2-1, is GAGVSQSPRYKVTKRGQDVALRCDPISGHVSLYWYRQALGQGPEFLTYFNYEAQQDKSGLPNDRFSAERPEGSISTLTIQRTEQRDSAMYRCASSLGGERFFGPGTRLTVL.

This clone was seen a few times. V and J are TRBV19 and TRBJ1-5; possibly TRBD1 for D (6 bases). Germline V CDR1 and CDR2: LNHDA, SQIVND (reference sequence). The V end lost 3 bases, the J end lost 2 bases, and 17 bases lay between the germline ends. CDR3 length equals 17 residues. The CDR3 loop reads CASSIRGTKLGNQPQHF. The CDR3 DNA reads TGTGCCAGTAGTATTAGGGGGACAAAACTGGGCAATCAGCCCCAGCATTTT.

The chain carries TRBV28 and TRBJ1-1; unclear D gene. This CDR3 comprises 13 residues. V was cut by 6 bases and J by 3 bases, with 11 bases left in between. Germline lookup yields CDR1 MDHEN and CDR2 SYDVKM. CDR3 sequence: CASSREPHTEAFF. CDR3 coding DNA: TGTGCCAGCAGCCGAGAGCCTCACACTGAAGCTTTCTTT.

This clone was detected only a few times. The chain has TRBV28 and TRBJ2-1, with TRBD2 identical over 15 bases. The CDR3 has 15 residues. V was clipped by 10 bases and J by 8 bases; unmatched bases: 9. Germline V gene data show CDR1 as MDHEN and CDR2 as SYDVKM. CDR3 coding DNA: TGTGCCACCCGGACTAGCGGGAGGGCCAGGGATGAGCAGTTCTTC. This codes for CATRTSGRARDEQFF.

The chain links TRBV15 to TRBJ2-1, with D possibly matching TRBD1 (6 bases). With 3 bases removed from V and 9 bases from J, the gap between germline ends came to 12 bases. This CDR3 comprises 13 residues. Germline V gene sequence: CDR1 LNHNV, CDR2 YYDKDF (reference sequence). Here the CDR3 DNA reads TGTGCCACCAGCAGCGACAGGTTCGGTGAGCAGTTCTTC. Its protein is CATSSDRFGEQFF.

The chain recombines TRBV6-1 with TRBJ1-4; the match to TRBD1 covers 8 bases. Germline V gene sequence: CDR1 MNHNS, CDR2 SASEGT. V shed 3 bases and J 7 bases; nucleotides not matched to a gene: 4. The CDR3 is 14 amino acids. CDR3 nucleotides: TGTGCCAGCAGTGAGGGACAGGCGGCTGAAAAACTGTTTTTT. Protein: CASSEGQAAEKLFF.

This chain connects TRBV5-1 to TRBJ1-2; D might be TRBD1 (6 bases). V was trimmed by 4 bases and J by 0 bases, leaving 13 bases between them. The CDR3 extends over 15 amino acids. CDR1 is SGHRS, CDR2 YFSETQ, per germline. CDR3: CASSPIQGSNYGYTF. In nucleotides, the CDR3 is TGCGCCAGCAGCCCTATACAGGGATCTAACTATGGCTACACCTTC.

This CDR3 is CASSAPSPGTEAFF. CDR3 DNA: TGTGCCAGTAGCGCGCCCTCCCCGGGTACTGAAGCTTTCTTT. The chain couples TRBV19 to TRBJ1-1; D is undetermined. V lost 6 bases, J lost 5 bases, and 16 bases lay in between. The germline CDR1 and CDR2 sequences are LNHDA and SQIVND (reference sequence). The CDR3 sequence is 14 residues long.

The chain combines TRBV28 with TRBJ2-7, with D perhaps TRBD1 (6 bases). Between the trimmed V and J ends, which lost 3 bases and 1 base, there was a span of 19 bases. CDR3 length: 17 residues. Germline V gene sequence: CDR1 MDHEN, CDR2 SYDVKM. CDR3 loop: CASSLPPGAGASYEQYF. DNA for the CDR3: TGTGCCAGCAGTTTGCCCCCCGGGGCAGGGGCTTCCTACGAGCAGTACTTC.

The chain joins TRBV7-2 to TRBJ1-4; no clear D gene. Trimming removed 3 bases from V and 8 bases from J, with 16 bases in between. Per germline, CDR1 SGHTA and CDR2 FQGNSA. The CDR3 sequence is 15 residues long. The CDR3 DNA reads TGTGCCAGCAGCTTGGTCGGCAGGACCCTCGAAAAACTGTTTTTT. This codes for CASSLVGRTLEKLFF.

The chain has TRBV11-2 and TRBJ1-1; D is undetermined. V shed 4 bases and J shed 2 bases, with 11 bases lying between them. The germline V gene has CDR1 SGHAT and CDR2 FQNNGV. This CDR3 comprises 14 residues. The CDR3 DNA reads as TGTGCCAGCAGCTGGGTTGGCGGAAACACTGAAGCTTTCTTT. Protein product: CASSWVGGNTEAFF.

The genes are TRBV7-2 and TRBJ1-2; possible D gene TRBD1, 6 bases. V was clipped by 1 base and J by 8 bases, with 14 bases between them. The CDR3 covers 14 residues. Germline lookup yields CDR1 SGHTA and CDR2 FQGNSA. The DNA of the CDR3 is TGTGCCAGCAGCTTAGGGGGGCAGGGGCAGGGCTACACCTTC. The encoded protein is CASSLGGQGQGYTF.

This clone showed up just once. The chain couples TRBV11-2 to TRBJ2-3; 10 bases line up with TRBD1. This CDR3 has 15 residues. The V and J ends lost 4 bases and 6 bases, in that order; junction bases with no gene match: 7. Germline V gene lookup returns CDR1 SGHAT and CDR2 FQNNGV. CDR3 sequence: CASSSQPGQGDTQYF. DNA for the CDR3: TGTGCCAGCAGCTCCCAACCGGGACAGGGGGATACGCAGTATTTT.

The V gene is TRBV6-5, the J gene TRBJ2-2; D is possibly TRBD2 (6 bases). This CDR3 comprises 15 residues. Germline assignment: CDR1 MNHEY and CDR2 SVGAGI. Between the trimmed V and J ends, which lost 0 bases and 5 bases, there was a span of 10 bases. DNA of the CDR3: TGTGCCAGCAGTTACTCGTCCCTAGCGACCGGGGAGCTGTTTTTT. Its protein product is CASSYSSLATGELFF.

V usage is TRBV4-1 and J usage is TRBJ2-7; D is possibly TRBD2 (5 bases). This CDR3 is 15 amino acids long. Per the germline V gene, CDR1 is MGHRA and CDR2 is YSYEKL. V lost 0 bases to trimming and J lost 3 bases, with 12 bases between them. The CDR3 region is CASSQDEGGGYEQYF. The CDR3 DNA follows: TGCGCCAGCAGCCAAGACGAGGGTGGCGGCTACGAGCAGTACTTC.

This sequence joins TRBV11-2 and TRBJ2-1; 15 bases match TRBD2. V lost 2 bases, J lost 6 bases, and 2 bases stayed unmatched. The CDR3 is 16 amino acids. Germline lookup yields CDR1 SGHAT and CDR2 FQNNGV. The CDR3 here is CASSLQGLAGGNEQFF. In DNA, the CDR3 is TGTGCCAGCAGCTTACAGGGACTAGCGGGGGGCAATGAGCAGTTCTTC.

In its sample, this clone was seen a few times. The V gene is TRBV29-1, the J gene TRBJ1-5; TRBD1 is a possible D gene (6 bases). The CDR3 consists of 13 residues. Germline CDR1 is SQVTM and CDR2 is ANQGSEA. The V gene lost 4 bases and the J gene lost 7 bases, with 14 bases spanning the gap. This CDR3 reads CSVGSGGGQPQHF. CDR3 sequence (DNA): TGCAGCGTTGGGTCCGGGGGCGGGCAGCCCCAGCATTTT.

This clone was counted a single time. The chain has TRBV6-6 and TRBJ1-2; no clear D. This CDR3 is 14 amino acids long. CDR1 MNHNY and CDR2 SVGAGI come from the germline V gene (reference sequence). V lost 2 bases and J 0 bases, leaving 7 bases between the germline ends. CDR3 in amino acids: CASSYGSANYGYTF. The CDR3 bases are TGTGCCAGCAGTTACGGGTCAGCTAACTATGGCTACACCTTC.

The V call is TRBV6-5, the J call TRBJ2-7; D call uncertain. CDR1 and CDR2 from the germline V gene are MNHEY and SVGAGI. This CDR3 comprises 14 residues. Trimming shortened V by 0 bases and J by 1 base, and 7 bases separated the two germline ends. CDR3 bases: TGTGCCAGCAGTTACTCGGCAGCTTCCTACGAGCAGTACTTC. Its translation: CASSYSAASYEQYF.

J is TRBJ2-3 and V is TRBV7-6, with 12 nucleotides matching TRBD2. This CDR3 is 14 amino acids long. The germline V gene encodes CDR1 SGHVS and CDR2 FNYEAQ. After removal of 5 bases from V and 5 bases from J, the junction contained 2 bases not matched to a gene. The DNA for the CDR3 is TGTGCCAGCAGCAAGGGACTAGCGGGAGATACGCAGTATTTT. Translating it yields CASSKGLAGDTQYF. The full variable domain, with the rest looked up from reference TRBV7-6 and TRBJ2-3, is GAGVSQSPRYKVTKRGQDVALRCDPISGHVSLYWYRQALGQGPEFLTYFNYEAQQDKSGLPNDRFSAERPEGSISTLTIQRTEQRDSAMYRCASSKGLAGDTQYFGPGTRLTVL.

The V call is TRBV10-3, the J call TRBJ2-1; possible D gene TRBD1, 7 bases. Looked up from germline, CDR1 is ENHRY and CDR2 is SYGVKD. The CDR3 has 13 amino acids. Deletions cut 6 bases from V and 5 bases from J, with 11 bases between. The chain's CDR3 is CAISDREDNEQFF. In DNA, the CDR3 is TGTGCCATCAGCGACAGGGAGGACAATGAGCAGTTCTTC.

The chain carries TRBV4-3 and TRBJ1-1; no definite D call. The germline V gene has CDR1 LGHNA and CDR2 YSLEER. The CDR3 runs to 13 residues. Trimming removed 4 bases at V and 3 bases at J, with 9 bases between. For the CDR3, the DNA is TGCGCCAGCAGCCGCGTTATCGACACTGAAGCTTTCTTT. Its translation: CASSRVIDTEAFF.